There are a few counts of the clone carrying this T cell receptor beta chain. The CDR3 is 13 residues long. From germline, CDR1 is SGHRS and CDR2 YFSETQ. V lost 4 bases to trimming and J lost 2 bases, with 9 bases between them. The data were taken from a study of blood T cells in healthy people across ages. Through a sample-barcoded 5' primer and a J-beta primer mix, a second PCR was run for about 6 to 12 cycles. TCRdb re-derived calls from the 5' RACE reads in MiXCR, one entry per CDR3 protein. Of hundreds of thousands of distinct CDR3 sequences listed, roughly 64% are singletons. What was sequenced was blood. This receptor was obtained from a young man in good health. This chain joins TRBV5-1 and TRBJ2-5; D unclear. The chain's CDR3 is CASSVGFQETQYF. Written as DNA, the CDR3 is TGCGCCAGCAGCGTGGGATTTCAAGAGACCCAGTACTTC.